The T cell receptor (beta chain) under discussion was sequenced for a study of Graves' ophthalmopathy and Graves' hyperthyroidism. The study's findings and limits: Blood also carried most expanded thyroid clonotypes exceeding 0.001 frequency. From stable hyperthyroidism, ophthalmopathy was separated by a 13-signature model with 87.88% sensitivity and 75% to 82% specificity.

Ophthalmopathy in the donors was of moderate-to-severe activity, with CAS ≥3, NOSPECS ≥4 and duration under 3 months. The authors used Ficoll-Paque density gradient centrifugation to separate PBMCs. The input was roughly 9.3 ml of fresh peripheral blood. RNA transcripts yielded amplified TCR beta CDR3 regions. After a first-round RT-PCR with HTBI primers, a second-round multiplex PCR was run. TCRdb used MiXCR to reprocess the multiplex PCR reads, holding one entry per CDR3 protein. The data show 200,000 to 250,000 distinct CDR3 sequences, roughly 21% seen once. This clonotype was seen many times. Its antigen is not identified. The CDR3 runs 17 residues. With V trimmed by 6 bases and J by 3 bases, 18 bases remained unmatched. Looked up from germline, CDR1 is DFQATT and CDR2 is SNEGSKA (reference sequence).

The source is a woman in her fifties or sixties with Graves' ophthalmopathy. The sequenced material came from peripheral blood. This chain links TRBV20-1 with TRBJ2-5, with 8 nucleotides matching TRBD2. The CDR3 DNA follows: TGCAGTGCCCCCCCCATCGGGAGGGGTCGTGCGGAAGAGACCCAGTACTTC. Translating gives CSAPPIGRGRAEETQYF.